The 18 T cell receptor beta chains below were found in one sample sequenced in a study of cytomegalovirus exposure and HLA in healthy donors. Vbeta (60) and Jbeta (13) primers were used in the PCR. The data were produced by immunoSEQ multiplex PCR, yet TCRdb's version contains in-frame clones alone and is incomplete. Of approximately 150,000 clones listed, 65% to 85% are singletons. Sequencing was done on a sample of PBMCs. These receptors originate from a woman between 35 and 50 years old in good health and CMV-seropositive.

The chain links TRBV30 to TRBJ2-2; maybe TRBD2 (5 bases). From germline, CDR1 is GTSNPN and CDR2 SVGIG (reference sequence). The length of the CDR3 is 15 residues. The ends were cut back, 0 bases at V and 4 bases at J, with 12 bases in the middle. Here the CDR3 reads CAWSVMGRATGELFF. CDR3 sequence (DNA): TGTGCCTGGAGTGTAATGGGGAGAGCCACCGGGGAGCTGTTTTTT.

As for this clone: The sample carries other DNA sequences with the same CDR3. The chain has TRBV19 and TRBJ1-5; 7 nucleotides agree with TRBD1. The junction had 3 bases not matched to a gene; V was cut back by 4 bases and J by 3 bases. The CDR3 extends over 14 amino acids. Germline CDR1 is LNHDA and CDR2 is SQIVND (reference sequence). In DNA, the CDR3 is TGTGCCAGTAGTACGACAGGGAACAATCAGCCCCAGCATTTT. Its translation is CASSTTGNNQPQHF.

The rearrangement links TRBV29-1 to TRBJ2-1; 12 bases are shared with TRBD2. The CDR3 is 14 amino acids. From germline, CDR1 is SQVTM and CDR2 ANQGSEA. The CDR3 loop reads CSSASGGALDEQFF. The CDR3 DNA sequence: TGCAGTTCCGCTAGCGGGGGGGCGTTGGATGAGCAGTTCTTC.

The chain links TRBV20-1 to TRBJ1-4; D call uncertain. From germline, CDR1 is DFQATT and CDR2 SNEGSKA (reference sequence). The CDR3 has 10 amino acids. V was clipped by 0 bases and J by 14 bases, with 7 bases between them. The CDR3 nucleotides read TGCAGTGCTAGAGATCGCGGCCTGTTTTTT. It yields the protein CSARDRGLFF.

There are a few counts of this clone. This chain connects TRBV4-2 to TRBJ2-2; 7 bases are a match to TRBD2. Trimming took 1 base from V and 4 from J; bases not matched to a gene: 9. The CDR3 runs to 17 residues. The germline CDR1 and CDR2 sequences are LGHNA and YNFKEQ. The CDR3 sequence: CASSQVFEREPTGELFF. The CDR3 DNA is TGTGCCAGCAGCCAAGTGTTTGAGCGGGAACCCACCGGGGAGCTGTTTTTT.

This clone was observed a handful of times. The V call is TRBV6-6, the J call TRBJ1-2; D gene unclear. Germline-derived CDR1 and CDR2 are MNHNY and SVGAGI (reference sequence). The CDR3 contains 14 residues. V lost 6 bases, J lost 4 bases, and 15 bases lay in between. The CDR3 region has the DNA TGTGCCAGCAGAGCCGAACCACTAGGCTATGGCTACACCTTC. Translation: CASRAEPLGYGYTF.

The V and J genes are TRBV4-3 and TRBJ2-1, with D maybe TRBD2 (5 bases). The CDR3 consists of 15 residues. Germline V gives CDR1 LGHNA, CDR2 YSLEER. Trimming took off 0 bases at V and 3 bases at J, with 9 bases between the two ends. The CDR3 sequence is CASSQESGLYNEQFF. CDR3 DNA sequence: TGCGCCAGCAGCCAAGAAAGCGGCCTCTACAATGAGCAGTTCTTC.

The chain joins TRBV5-4 to TRBJ1-1; no clear D. Germline values: CDR1 SGHNT, CDR2 YYREEE (reference sequence). V was cut by 5 bases and J by 7 bases, with 15 bases left in between. CDR3 length: 13 residues. CDR3 residues: CASRNIGVIEAFF. DNA of the CDR3: TGTGCCAGCAGGAACATCGGGGTGATTGAAGCTTTCTTT.

The chain combines TRBV5-6 with TRBJ2-3; D perhaps matches TRBD2 (5 bases). The length of the CDR3 is 16 residues. Per the germline V gene, CDR1 is SGHDT and CDR2 is YYEEEE. The germline V and J ends were trimmed by 0 bases and 1 base, with 12 bases remaining between them. The DNA of the CDR3 is TGTGCCAGCAGCTTGGAAAGCGGTTGGGGCACAGATACGCAGTATTTT. Translation gives CASSLESGWGTDTQYF.

This chain connects TRBV27 to TRBJ2-1; TRBD2 matches at 10 bases. The V gene's germline CDR1 is MNHEY and CDR2 SMNVEV (reference sequence). The CDR3 loop spans 14 amino acids. Trimming removed 6 bases from V and 9 bases from J; junction bases left unmatched: 8. The chain's CDR3 is CASSSGGAPGEQFF. CDR3 nucleotides: TGTGCCAGCAGCAGCGGGGGGGCACCTGGTGAGCAGTTCTTC.

This clone was seen just once. The rearrangement links TRBV30 to TRBJ2-7, with TRBD1 matching over 7 bases. The CDR3 contains 13 residues. The germline V gene encodes CDR1 GTSNPN and CDR2 SVGIG (reference sequence). Trimming removed 5 bases from V and 1 base from J; junction bases left unmatched: 5. The CDR3, as DNA: TGTGCCTGGGACAGGGAAGGATCCTACGAGCAGTACTTC. The encoded protein is CAWDREGSYEQYF.

This clone was seen more than once but under ten times. The chain is built from TRBV5-6 and TRBJ2-4; TRBD1 agrees at 9 bases. The CDR3 has 11 residues. V trimming: 7 bases; J trimming: 10 bases; junction bases outside the gene matches: 3. Germline V gene data show CDR1 as SGHDT and CDR2 as YYEEEE. The CDR3 sequence: CASGDRAIQYF. As DNA, the CDR3 is TGTGCCAGCGGGGACAGGGCGATTCAGTACTTC. The full variable domain, rest sourced from reference TRBV5-6 and TRBJ2-4, is DAGVTQSPTHLIKTRGQQVTLRCSPKSGHDTVSWYQQALGQGPQFIFQYYEEEERQRGNFPDRFSGHQFPNYSSELNVNALLLGDSALYLCASGDRAIQYFGAGTRLSVL.

The J gene is TRBJ2-5, the V gene TRBV9, with D perhaps assigned TRBD1 or TRBD2 (5 bases each). CDR3 size: 12 residues. Trimming pared 4 bases from V and 5 bases from J, leaving 9 bases between. Germline lookup yields CDR1 SGDLS and CDR2 YYNGEE. CDR3 sequence (DNA): TGTGCCAGCAGCCTAGGGGAGGAGACCCAGTACTTC. Translated, it gives CASSLGEETQYF.

The chain couples TRBV6-5 to TRBJ1-4; possibly TRBD1 for D (5 bases). Germline V CDR1 and CDR2: MNHEY, SVGAGI. The CDR3 has 14 amino acids. V dropped 4 bases and J dropped 5 bases, with 11 bases sitting between them. CDR3 sequence reads: CASSFDGGNEKLFF. The CDR3, as DNA: TGTGCCAGCAGTTTCGACGGGGGGAATGAAAAACTGTTTTTT.

This clone has just one count. This rearrangement joins TRBV7-2 to TRBJ2-3, with 10 bases that match TRBD2. The CDR3 loop spans 18 amino acids. Germline CDR1 and CDR2: SGHTA and FQGNSA. V was pared by 4 bases and J by 0 bases, with 10 bases of the junction left unmatched. CDR3 sequence: CASSSRASGGPSTDTQYF. CDR3 bases: TGTGCCAGCAGCTCGAGGGCTAGCGGGGGCCCTAGCACAGATACGCAGTATTTT.

This rearrangement joins TRBV10-1 to TRBJ2-2; TRBD1 is a possible D gene (5 bases). This CDR3 contains 15 residues. Germline-derived CDR1 and CDR2 are WNHNN and SYGVQD (reference sequence). Trimming cost V 8 bases and J 0 bases, with 13 bases left between them. The CDR3 nucleotides are TGCGCCAGCTCCATCCAGGGCCCGAACACCGGGGAGCTGTTTTTT. Its translation is CASSIQGPNTGELFF.

V is TRBV2 and J is TRBJ2-7, with 9 bases identical to TRBD1. The V gene end was trimmed by 8 bases and the J gene end by 4 bases; junction bases not matched to a gene: 6. The CDR3 loop spans 13 amino acids. Germline CDR1 SNHLY, CDR2 FYNNEI. DNA for the CDR3: TGTGCCAGCTCCCGGGACAGGGCTTACGAGCAGTACTTC. This encodes CASSRDRAYEQYF.

The chain combines TRBV5-4 with TRBJ1-2, with D perhaps matching TRBD1 (6 bases). Deletions cut 1 base from V and 3 bases from J, with 13 bases between. The CDR3 covers 15 residues. Germline V CDR1 and CDR2: SGHNT, YYREEE (reference sequence). The CDR3 loop reads CASSLQGPADYGYTF. The CDR3 bases are TGTGCCAGCAGCTTGCAGGGGCCCGCCGACTATGGCTACACCTTC.